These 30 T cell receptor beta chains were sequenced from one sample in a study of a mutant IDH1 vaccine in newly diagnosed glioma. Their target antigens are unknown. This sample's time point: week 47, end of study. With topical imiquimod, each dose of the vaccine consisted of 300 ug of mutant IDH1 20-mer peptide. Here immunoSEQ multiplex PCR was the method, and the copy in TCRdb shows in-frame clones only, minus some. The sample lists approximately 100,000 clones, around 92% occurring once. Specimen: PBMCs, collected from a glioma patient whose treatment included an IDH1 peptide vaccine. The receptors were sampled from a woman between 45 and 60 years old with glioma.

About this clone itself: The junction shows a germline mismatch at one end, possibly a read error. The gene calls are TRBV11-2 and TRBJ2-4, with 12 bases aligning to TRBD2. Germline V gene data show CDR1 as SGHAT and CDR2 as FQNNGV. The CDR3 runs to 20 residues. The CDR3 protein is CASSLETSGGRFVSRNIQYF. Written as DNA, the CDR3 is TGTGCCAGCAGCCTAGAGACTAGCGGGGGCCGCTTCGTGTCTAGAAACATTCAGTACTTC.

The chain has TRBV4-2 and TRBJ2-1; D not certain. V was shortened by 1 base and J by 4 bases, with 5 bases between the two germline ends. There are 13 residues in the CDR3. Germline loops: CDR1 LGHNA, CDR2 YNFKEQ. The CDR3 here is CASSQAAYNEQFF. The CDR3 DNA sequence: TGTGCCAGCAGCCAAGCGGCGTACAATGAGCAGTTCTTC.

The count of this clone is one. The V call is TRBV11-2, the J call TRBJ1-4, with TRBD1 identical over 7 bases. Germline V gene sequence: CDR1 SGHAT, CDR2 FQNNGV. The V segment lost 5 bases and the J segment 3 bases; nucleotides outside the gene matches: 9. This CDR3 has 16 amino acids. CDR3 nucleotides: TGTGCCAGCAGCCATTCAGCACAGGGGTCTAATGAAAAACTGTTTTTT. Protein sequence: CASSHSAQGSNEKLFF. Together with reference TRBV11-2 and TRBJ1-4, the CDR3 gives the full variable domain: EAGVAQSPRYKIIEKRQSVAFWCNPISGHATLYWYQQILGQGPKLLIQFQNNGVVDDSQLPKDRFSAERLKGVDSTLKIQPAKLEDSAVYLCASSHSAQGSNEKLFFGSGTQLSVL.

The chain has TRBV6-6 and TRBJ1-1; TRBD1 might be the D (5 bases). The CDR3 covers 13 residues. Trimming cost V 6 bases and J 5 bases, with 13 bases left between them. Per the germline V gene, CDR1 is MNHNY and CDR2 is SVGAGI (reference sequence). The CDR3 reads CASSLREGTEAFF. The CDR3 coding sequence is TGTGCCAGCAGCCTAAGGGAGGGGACTGAAGCTTTCTTT.

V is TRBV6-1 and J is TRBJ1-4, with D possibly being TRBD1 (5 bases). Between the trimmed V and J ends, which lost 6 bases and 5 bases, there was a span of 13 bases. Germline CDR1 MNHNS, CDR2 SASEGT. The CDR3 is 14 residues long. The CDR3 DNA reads TGTGCCAGCAGGAGACAGACTAACAATGAAAAACTGTTTTTT. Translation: CASRRQTNNEKLFF.

The CDR3 here is CSVGKTERTSRGYTF. In DNA form, the CDR3 reads TGCAGCGTGGGGAAGACAGAAAGAACCTCTAGAGGCTACACCTTC. The chain uses TRBV29-1 and TRBJ1-2; a possible D gene is TRBD1 (5 bases). CDR1 is SQVTM and CDR2 is ANQGSEA in the germline V gene. There are 15 residues in the CDR3. Deletions cut 6 bases from V and 8 bases from J, with 25 bases between.

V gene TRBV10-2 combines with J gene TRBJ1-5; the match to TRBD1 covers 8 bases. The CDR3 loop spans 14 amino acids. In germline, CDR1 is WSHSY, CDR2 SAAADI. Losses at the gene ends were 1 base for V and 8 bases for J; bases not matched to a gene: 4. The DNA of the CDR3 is TGCGCCAGCAGTGAGTTCCAGGGGGCTGAGCCCCAGCATTTT. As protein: CASSEFQGAEPQHF.

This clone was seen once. CDR3 DNA: TGCGCCAGCAGCTTAGGCACAGGAGGCGGGAGCTACACCTTC. Translation: CASSLGTGGGSYTF. The chain combines TRBV5-1 with TRBJ1-2; perhaps TRBD1 as D (5 bases). This CDR3 spans 14 amino acids. Germline CDR1 reads SGHRS; CDR2 reads YFSETQ. V was clipped by 2 bases and J by 9 bases, with 17 bases between them.

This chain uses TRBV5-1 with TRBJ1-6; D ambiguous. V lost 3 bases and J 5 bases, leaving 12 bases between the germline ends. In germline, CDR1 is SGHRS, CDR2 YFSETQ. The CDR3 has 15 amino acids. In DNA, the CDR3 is TGCGCCAGCAGCTCCCGGGAGCCTGATAATTCACCCCTCCACTTT. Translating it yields CASSSREPDNSPLHF.

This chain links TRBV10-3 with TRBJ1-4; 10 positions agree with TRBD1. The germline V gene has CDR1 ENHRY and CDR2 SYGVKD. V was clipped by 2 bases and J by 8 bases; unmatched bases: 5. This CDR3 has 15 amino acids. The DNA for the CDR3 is TGTGCCATCAGTGAGAGACAGGGGGCGGTGGAAAAACTGTTTTTT. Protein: CAISERQGAVEKLFF.

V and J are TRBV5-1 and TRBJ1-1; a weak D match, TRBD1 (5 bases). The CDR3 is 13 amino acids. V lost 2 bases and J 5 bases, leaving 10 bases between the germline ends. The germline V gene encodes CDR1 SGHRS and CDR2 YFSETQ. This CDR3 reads CASSFPGQTEAFF. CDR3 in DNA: TGCGCCAGCAGCTTTCCAGGGCAAACTGAAGCTTTCTTT. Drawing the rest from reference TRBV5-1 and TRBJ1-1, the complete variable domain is KAGVTQTPRYLIKTRGQQVTLSCSPISGHRSVSWYQQTPGQGLQFLFEYFSETQRNKGNFPGRFSGRQFSNSRSEMNVSTLELGDSALYLCASSFPGQTEAFFGQGTRLTVV.

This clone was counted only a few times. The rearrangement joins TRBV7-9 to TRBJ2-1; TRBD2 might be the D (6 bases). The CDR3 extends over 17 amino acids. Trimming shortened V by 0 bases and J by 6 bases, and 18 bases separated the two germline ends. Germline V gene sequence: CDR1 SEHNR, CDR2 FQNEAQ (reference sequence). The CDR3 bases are TGTGCCAGCAGCTTAGCGCCCGGGGAGGTCCCGCCCAATGAGCAGTTCTTC. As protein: CASSLAPGEVPPNEQFF.

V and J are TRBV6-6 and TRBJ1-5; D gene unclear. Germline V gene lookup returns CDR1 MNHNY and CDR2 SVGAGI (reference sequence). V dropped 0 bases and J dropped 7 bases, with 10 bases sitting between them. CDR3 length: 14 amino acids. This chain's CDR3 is CASSYSTGGQPQHF. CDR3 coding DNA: TGTGCCAGCAGTTACTCGACGGGAGGGCAGCCCCAGCATTTT.

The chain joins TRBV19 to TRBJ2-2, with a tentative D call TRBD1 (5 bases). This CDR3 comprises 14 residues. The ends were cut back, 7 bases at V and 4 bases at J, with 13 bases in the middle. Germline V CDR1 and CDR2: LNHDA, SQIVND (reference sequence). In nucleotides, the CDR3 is TGTGCCAGTATGCCCCTGACAGTCACCGGGGAGCTGTTTTTT. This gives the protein CASMPLTVTGELFF. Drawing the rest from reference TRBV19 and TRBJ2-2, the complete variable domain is DGGITQSPKYLFRKEGQNVTLSCEQNLNHDAMYWYRQDPGQGLRLIYYSQIVNDFQKGDIAEGYSVSREKKESFPLTVTSAQKNPTAFYLCASMPLTVTGELFFGEGSRLTVL.

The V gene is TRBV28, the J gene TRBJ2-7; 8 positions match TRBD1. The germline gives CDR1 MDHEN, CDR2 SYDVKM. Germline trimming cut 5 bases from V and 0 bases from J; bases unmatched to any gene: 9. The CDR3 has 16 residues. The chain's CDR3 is CASSPLDRVSSYEQYF. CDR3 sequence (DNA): TGTGCCAGCAGTCCTCTGGACAGGGTGAGCTCCTACGAGCAGTACTTC.

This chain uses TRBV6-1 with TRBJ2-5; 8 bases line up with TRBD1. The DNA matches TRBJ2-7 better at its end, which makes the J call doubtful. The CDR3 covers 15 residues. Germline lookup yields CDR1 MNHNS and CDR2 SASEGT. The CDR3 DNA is TGTGCCAGCAGCATATTTACAGGGGGCTCCTACGAGCAGTACTTC. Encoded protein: CASSIFTGGSYEQYF.

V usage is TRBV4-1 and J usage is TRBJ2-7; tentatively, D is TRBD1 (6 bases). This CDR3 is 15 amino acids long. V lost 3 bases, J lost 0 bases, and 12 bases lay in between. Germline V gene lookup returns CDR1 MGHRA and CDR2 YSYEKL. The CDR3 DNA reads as TGCGCCAGCAGCCATCCCGGGACACCCTCCTACGAGCAGTACTTC. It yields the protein CASSHPGTPSYEQYF.

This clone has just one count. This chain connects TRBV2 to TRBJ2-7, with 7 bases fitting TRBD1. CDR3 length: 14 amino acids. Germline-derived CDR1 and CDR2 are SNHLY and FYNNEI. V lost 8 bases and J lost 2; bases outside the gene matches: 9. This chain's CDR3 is CASGVDRAAYEQYF. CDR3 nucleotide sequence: TGTGCCAGCGGGGTTGACAGGGCCGCCTACGAGCAGTACTTC.

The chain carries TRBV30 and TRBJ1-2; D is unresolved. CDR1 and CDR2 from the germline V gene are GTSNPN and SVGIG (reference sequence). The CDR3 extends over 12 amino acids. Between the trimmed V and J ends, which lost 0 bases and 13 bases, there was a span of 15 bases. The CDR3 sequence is CAWSVGIGFLTF. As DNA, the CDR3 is TGTGCCTGGAGTGTAGGTATAGGATTCCTCACCTTC. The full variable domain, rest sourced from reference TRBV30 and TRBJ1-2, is SQTIHQWPATLVQPVGSPLSLECTVEGTSNPNLYWYRQAAGRGLQLLFYSVGIGQISSEVPQNLSASRPQDRQFILSSKKLLLSDSGFYLCAWSVGIGFLTFGSGTRLTVV.

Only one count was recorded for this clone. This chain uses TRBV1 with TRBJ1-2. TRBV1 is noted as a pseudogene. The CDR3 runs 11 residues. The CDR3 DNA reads TGCACCAGCAGCCAAGATAATGGCTACACCTTC. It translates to CTSSQDNGYTF.

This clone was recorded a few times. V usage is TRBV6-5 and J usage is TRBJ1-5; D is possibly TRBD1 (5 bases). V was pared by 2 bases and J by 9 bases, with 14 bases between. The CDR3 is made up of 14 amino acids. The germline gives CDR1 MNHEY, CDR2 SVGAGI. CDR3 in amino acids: CASSYGAGGMPQHF. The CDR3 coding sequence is TGTGCCAGCAGTTACGGGGCAGGTGGTATGCCCCAGCATTTT.

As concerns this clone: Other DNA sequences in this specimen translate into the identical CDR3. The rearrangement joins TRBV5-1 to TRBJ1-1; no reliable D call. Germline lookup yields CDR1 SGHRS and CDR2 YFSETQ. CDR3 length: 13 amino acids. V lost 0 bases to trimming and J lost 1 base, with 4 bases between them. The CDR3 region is CASSLGGNTEAFF. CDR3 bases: TGCGCCAGCAGCTTGGGGGGGAACACTGAAGCTTTCTTT.

The CDR3 nucleotides are TGTGCCAGCAGCTTAGCCGGGACAGGGGATGACGAGCAGTACTTC. Residues: CASSLAGTGDDEQYF. V is TRBV7-6 and J is TRBJ2-7, with 10 bases lining up with TRBD1. J was trimmed by 5 bases and V by 0 bases; bases with no gene match: 4. Germline assignment: CDR1 SGHVS and CDR2 FNYEAQ. This CDR3 is 15 amino acids long.

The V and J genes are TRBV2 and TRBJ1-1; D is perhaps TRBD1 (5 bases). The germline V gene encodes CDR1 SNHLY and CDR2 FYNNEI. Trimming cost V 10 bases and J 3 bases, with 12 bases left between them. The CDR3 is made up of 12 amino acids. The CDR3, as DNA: TGTGCCACCCTCGGGGGTTACACTGAAGCTTTCTTT. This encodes CATLGGYTEAFF.

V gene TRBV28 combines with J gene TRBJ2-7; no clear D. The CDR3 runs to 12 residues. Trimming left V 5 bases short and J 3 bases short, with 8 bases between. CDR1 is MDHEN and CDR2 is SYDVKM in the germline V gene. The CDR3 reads CASSKEIYEQYF. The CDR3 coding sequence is TGTGCCAGCAGTAAGGAAATCTACGAGCAGTACTTC.

Written as DNA, the CDR3 is TGTGCCAGCCCCTCCAAGAGACACCCCTCCGAGCAGTACTTC. It translates to CASPSKRHPSEQYF. The rearrangement links TRBV14 to TRBJ2-7; D remains ambiguous. The ends were cut back, 8 bases at V and 6 bases at J, with 20 bases in the middle. The germline V gene has CDR1 SGHDN and CDR2 FVKESK. The CDR3 consists of 14 residues.

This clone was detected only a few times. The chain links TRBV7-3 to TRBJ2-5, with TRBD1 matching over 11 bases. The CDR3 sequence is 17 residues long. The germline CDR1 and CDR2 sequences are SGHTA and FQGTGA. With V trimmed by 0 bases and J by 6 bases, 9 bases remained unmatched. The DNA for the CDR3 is TGTGCCAGCAGCTTAACGCGGCGGGACAGGGGGGTAAAGACCCAGTACTTC. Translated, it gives CASSLTRRDRGVKTQYF.

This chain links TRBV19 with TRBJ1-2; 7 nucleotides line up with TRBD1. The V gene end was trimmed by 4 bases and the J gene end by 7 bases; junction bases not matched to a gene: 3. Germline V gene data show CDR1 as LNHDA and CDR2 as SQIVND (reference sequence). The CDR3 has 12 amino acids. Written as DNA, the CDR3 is TGTGCCAGTAGTAGAGACAGGGTTGGCTACACCTTC. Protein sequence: CASSRDRVGYTF.

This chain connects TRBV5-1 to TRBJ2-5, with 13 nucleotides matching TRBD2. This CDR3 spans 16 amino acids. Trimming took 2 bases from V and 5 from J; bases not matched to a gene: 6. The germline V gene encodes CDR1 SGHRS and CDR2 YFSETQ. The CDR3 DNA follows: TGCGCCAGCAGCTTACGGACTAGCGGGAGTGGGGAGACCCAGTACTTC. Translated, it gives CASSLRTSGSGETQYF.

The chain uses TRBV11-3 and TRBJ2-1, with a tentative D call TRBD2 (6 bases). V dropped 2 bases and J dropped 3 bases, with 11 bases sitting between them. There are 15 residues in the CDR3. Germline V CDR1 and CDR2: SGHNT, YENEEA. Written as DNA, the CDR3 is TGTGCCAGCAGCTTAAGTAGCGGCATCTACAATGAGCAGTTCTTC. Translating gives CASSLSSGIYNEQFF.